What follows are 18 T cell receptor beta chains derived from one specimen sequenced in a study of cytomegalovirus exposure and HLA in healthy donors. Both 60 Vbeta primers and 13 Jbeta primers went into the PCR. Method: immunoSEQ multiplex PCR; TCRdb's copy keeps in-frame clones and lacks some. The sample includes under 70,000 clones, 75% to 90% of them seen just once. The sequencing sample was made of PBMCs. The receptors here all came from a woman aged 30 to 39 in good health and CMV-seronegative.

The CDR3 DNA is TGCGCCAGCAGCCATATTCCGGGACTAGCGGCTTACGAGCAGTACTTC. It is translated as CASSHIPGLAAYEQYF. The J gene is TRBJ2-7, the V gene TRBV4-1, with TRBD2 matching over 11 bases. Germline trimming cut 3 bases from V and 4 bases from J; bases unmatched to any gene: 8. This CDR3 contains 16 residues. Germline CDR1 MGHRA, CDR2 YSYEKL.

A single count supports this clone. The J gene is TRBJ2-1, the V gene TRBV6-6, with D perhaps matching TRBD1 (6 bases). The V end was cut by 3 bases, the J end by 3 bases, with 15 bases between. The CDR3 consists of 16 residues. Germline V gene lookup returns CDR1 MNHNY and CDR2 SVGAGI (reference sequence). CDR3 DNA: TGTGCCAGCAGTTATTCCGCCCGGACAGACTACAATGAGCAGTTCTTC. It is translated as CASSYSARTDYNEQFF.

The chain couples TRBV5-1 to TRBJ2-4; D is possibly TRBD1 (6 bases). The V end lost 2 bases, the J end lost 0 bases, and 12 bases lay between the germline ends. There are 16 residues in the CDR3. In germline, CDR1 is SGHRS, CDR2 YFSETQ. In nucleotides, the CDR3 is TGCGCCAGCAGCTTAACAGGGCTACCAGCCAAAAACATTCAGTACTTC. Its translation is CASSLTGLPAKNIQYF.

Remarks on this clone: The identical CDR3 is also encoded by other nucleotide sequences in the sample. This chain uses TRBV5-1 with TRBJ2-5, with a weak D call TRBD1 (5 bases). Deletions cut 4 bases from V and 5 bases from J, with 15 bases between. Germline CDR1 and CDR2: SGHRS and YFSETQ. There are 14 residues in the CDR3. The CDR3 is CASSPLQGKETQYF. CDR3 sequence (DNA): TGCGCCAGCAGCCCACTGCAGGGAAAGGAGACCCAGTACTTC. The variable domain in full, with the rest retrieved from reference TRBV5-1 and TRBJ2-5, is KAGVTQTPRYLIKTRGQQVTLSCSPISGHRSVSWYQQTPGQGLQFLFEYFSETQRNKGNFPGRFSGRQFSNSRSEMNVSTLELGDSALYLCASSPLQGKETQYFGPGTRLLVL.

V gene TRBV2 combines with J gene TRBJ1-2, with 7 nucleotides matching TRBD1. CDR1 is SNHLY and CDR2 is FYNNEI in the germline V gene. The J segment lost 4 bases and the V segment lost 2 bases, leaving 4 bases of the junction unmatched. The CDR3 spans 14 residues. For the CDR3, the DNA is TGTGCCAGCAGTGAACAGGGGGTATCCTATGGCTACACCTTC. Its protein product is CASSEQGVSYGYTF.

This chain links TRBV13 with TRBJ2-3; 15 bases align to TRBD2. Trimming cost V 5 bases and J 2 bases; bases outside gene matches: 8. Germline CDR1 is PRHDT and CDR2 is FYEKMQ (reference sequence). The CDR3 sequence is 18 residues long. CDR3 sequence: CASSPGLAGGLYTDTQYF. The CDR3 coding sequence is TGTGCCAGCAGCCCGGGACTAGCGGGAGGCCTATACACAGATACGCAGTATTTT.

The genes are TRBV19 and TRBJ2-2; 8 bases agree with TRBD2. The CDR3 covers 16 residues. With 4 bases clipped from V and 9 bases from J, the junction kept 13 bases outside the gene matches. Germline V lookup: CDR1 LNHDA, CDR2 SQIVND (reference sequence). The CDR3 DNA reads as TGTGCCAGTAGTACCTCAGCGGGAGAGGGTACTAGGGAGCTGTTTTTT. It codes for CASSTSAGEGTRELFF.

The genes are TRBV5-1 and TRBJ1-1, with 7 bases matching TRBD1. There are 14 residues in the CDR3. Germline CDR1 reads SGHRS; CDR2 reads YFSETQ. V was clipped by 4 bases and J by 1 base; unmatched bases: 4. The CDR3 sequence: CASSTGTANTEAFF. CDR3 sequence (DNA): TGCGCCAGCAGCACCGGGACAGCGAACACTGAAGCTTTCTTT.

The V call is TRBV12-5, the J call TRBJ2-5, with D possibly matching TRBD1 (6 bases). CDR1 LGHNT and CDR2 FRNRAP come from the germline V gene. The CDR3 is made up of 13 amino acids. The germline V and J ends were trimmed by 5 bases and 5 bases, with 12 bases remaining between them. In DNA, the CDR3 is TGTGCTAGTGGTCCCAGGGGTGGGGAGACCCAGTACTTC. This encodes CASGPRGGETQYF.

The V call is TRBV5-1, the J call TRBJ2-7; 9 bases match TRBD1. V lost 5 bases to trimming and J lost 5 bases; unmatched junction nucleotides: 5. Germline values: CDR1 SGHRS, CDR2 YFSETQ. This CDR3 contains 13 residues. This chain's CDR3 is CASSRTGENEQYF. CDR3 nucleotide sequence: TGCGCCAGCAGTCGGACAGGGGAAAACGAGCAGTACTTC. The full variable domain, rest sourced from reference TRBV5-1 and TRBJ2-7, is KAGVTQTPRYLIKTRGQQVTLSCSPISGHRSVSWYQQTPGQGLQFLFEYFSETQRNKGNFPGRFSGRQFSNSRSEMNVSTLELGDSALYLCASSRTGENEQYFGPGTRLTVT.

The V and J genes are TRBV28 and TRBJ2-3; TRBD2 agrees at 8 bases. The CDR3 runs to 15 residues. Germline CDR1 reads MDHEN; CDR2 reads SYDVKM. With 7 bases clipped from V and 5 bases from J, the junction kept 11 bases outside the gene matches. For the CDR3, the DNA is TGTGCCAGCACTAGGGCGGGAGGTCGGAAAGATACGCAGTATTTT. Translation: CASTRAGGRKDTQYF.

In its sample, this clone was seen once. The J gene is TRBJ2-7, the V gene TRBV10-1; perhaps TRBD1 as D (5 bases). Germline CDR1 is WNHNN and CDR2 is SYGVQD (reference sequence). The CDR3 spans 13 residues. The ends were cut back, 6 bases at V and 3 bases at J, with 12 bases in the middle. In nucleotides, the CDR3 is TGCGCCAGCAGCAGGGATAACCTCTACGAGCAGTACTTC. Protein product: CASSRDNLYEQYF.

The chain uses TRBV7-2 and TRBJ2-7; 8 positions match TRBD1. The V gene's germline CDR1 is SGHTA and CDR2 FQGNSA. The V gene end was trimmed by 5 bases and the J gene end by 4 bases; junction bases not matched to a gene: 10. The CDR3 has 15 residues. The CDR3 nucleotides are TGTGCCAGCAGCCCCCGGGCAGGGGGCTTTTACGAGCAGTACTTC. Translating gives CASSPRAGGFYEQYF.

The chain links TRBV28 to TRBJ2-5, with 12 positions matching TRBD2. With the DNA end fitting TRBJ2-7 better, the J assignment may be wrong. The germline V gene encodes CDR1 MDHEN and CDR2 SYDVKM. This CDR3 is built from 14 residues. CDR3 protein: CASTRLAGVYEQYF. The CDR3 DNA reads as TGTGCCAGCACTCGACTAGCGGGAGTTTACGAGCAGTACTTC.

This rearrangement joins TRBV30 to TRBJ2-7; a possible D gene is TRBD1 (6 bases). The CDR3 spans 13 residues. Trimming removed 0 bases from V and 4 bases from J, with 10 bases in between. Looked up from germline, CDR1 is GTSNPN and CDR2 is SVGIG (reference sequence). The CDR3 DNA follows: TGTGCCTGGAGTGTAGGCCAGGGGTACGAGCAGTACTTC. Protein: CAWSVGQGYEQYF.

The gene calls are TRBV7-2 and TRBJ1-4; TRBD1 is a possible D gene (5 bases). The CDR3 has 14 amino acids. Trimming removed 5 bases from V and 6 bases from J, with 13 bases in between. Germline V gene data show CDR1 as SGHTA and CDR2 as FQGNSA. The CDR3 region is CASSPGGSYEKLFF. CDR3 DNA sequence: TGTGCCAGCAGCCCGGGGGGGTCTTATGAAAAACTGTTTTTT.

The rearrangement joins TRBV4-2 to TRBJ2-3; 15 positions match TRBD2. Trimming cost V 1 base and J 1 base; bases outside gene matches: 12. This CDR3 region has 21 residues. In germline, CDR1 is LGHNA, CDR2 YNFKEQ. This chain's CDR3 is CASSQGRFGTSGRLGTDTQYF. CDR3 nucleotides: TGTGCCAGCAGCCAAGGACGGTTTGGGACTAGCGGGAGGCTCGGCACAGATACGCAGTATTTT.

The V and J genes are TRBV14 and TRBJ1-6; maybe TRBD1 (6 bases). This CDR3 has 20 residues. With 0 bases removed from V and 2 bases from J, the gap between germline ends came to 20 bases. The germline V gene has CDR1 SGHDN and CDR2 FVKESK. DNA of the CDR3: TGTGCCAGCAGCCAAGATACCCGGGACATGTTTTTCCCCTATAATTCACCCCTCCACTTT. Protein product: CASSQDTRDMFFPYNSPLHF.